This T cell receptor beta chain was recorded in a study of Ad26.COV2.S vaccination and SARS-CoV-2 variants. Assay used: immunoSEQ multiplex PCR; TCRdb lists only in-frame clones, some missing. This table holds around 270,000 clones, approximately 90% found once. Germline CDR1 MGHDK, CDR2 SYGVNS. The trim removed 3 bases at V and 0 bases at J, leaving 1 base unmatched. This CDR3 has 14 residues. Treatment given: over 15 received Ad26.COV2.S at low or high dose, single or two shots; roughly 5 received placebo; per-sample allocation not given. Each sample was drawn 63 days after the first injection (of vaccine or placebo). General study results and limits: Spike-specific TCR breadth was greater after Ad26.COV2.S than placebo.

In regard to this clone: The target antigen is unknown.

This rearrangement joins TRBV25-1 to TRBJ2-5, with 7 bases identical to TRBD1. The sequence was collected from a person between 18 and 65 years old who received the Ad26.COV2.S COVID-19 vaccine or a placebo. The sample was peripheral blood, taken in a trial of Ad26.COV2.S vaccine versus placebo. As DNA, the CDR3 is TGTGCCAGCAGTGAGAGGGGGCACCAAGAGACCCAGTACTTC. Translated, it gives CASSERGHQETQYF.